The T cell receptor (beta chain) described here comes from a study of CD8+ T cells in alopecia areata. About the research overall: The drug, oral tofacitinib, was given to treated patients at 5 to 10 mg twice daily.

The treatment is: oral pan-JAK inhibitor, 5-10 mg twice daily. It was cDNA, reverse transcribed from extracted RNA, that served as the sequencing template. The protocol was immunoSEQ multiplex PCR, while the TCRdb copy is restricted to in-frame clones and leaves out a portion. The sample includes about 92,000 clones, around 44% of them seen just once. Trimming pared 3 bases from V and 7 bases from J, leaving 7 bases between. The CDR3 sequence is 12 residues long. CDR1 and CDR2 (germline): SGHRS, YFSETQ. Here the sequenced sample was CD8+ T cells sorted from blood, taken at week 24, from a patient treated with tofacitinib. This sequence joins TRBV5-1 and TRBJ2-2; TRBD1 might be the D (6 bases). This sequence originates from a human donor with alopecia areata. The DNA of the CDR3 is TGCGCCAGCAGCTACAGGGTCGGGGAGCTGTTTTTT. Protein sequence: CASSYRVGELFF.